These 22 T cell receptor beta chains were all obtained from the same sample, sequenced in a study of T cells after yellow fever vaccination. TCRdb independently ran MiXCR on the 5' RACE reads; one entry per CDR3 protein. The sample records approximately 580,000 distinct CDR3 sequences, about a sixth being singletons. Sample: PBMCs, taken 5 days after the first yellow fever vaccination. These TCRs come from a man younger than 35 who received the YFV17D yellow fever vaccine.

In its sample, this clonotype was seen a few times. Written as DNA, the CDR3 is TGTGCCAGCAGCGTCTTGGACTTTCCCGAGCAGTTCTTC. This codes for CASSVLDFPEQFF. J is TRBJ2-1 and V is TRBV9; D perhaps matches TRBD2 (5 bases). The germline CDR1 and CDR2 sequences are SGDLS and YYNGEE. This CDR3 has 13 residues. The V gene lost 2 bases and the J gene lost 10 bases, with 13 bases spanning the gap.

The rearrangement uses TRBV7-9 and TRBJ1-1, with 8 bases aligning to TRBD1. The CDR3 length is 13 residues. Per germline, CDR1 SEHNR and CDR2 FQNEAQ (reference sequence). V shed 8 bases and J 2 bases; nucleotides not matched to a gene: 4. The CDR3 loop is CASGTGPNTEAFF. The DNA for the CDR3 is TGTGCCAGCGGGACAGGACCAAACACTGAAGCTTTCTTT.

A few counts support this clonotype. The chain has TRBV4-3 and TRBJ2-2; 10 positions match TRBD1. CDR1 and CDR2 from the germline V gene are LGHNA and YSLEER. CDR3 length equals 15 residues. V gave up 5 bases and J gave up 6 bases; unmatched junction bases: 6. The CDR3 DNA reads TGCGCCAGCAGCTTGGACAGGGGGTATGCCGGGGAGCTGTTTTTT. This encodes CASSLDRGYAGELFF.

This clonotype was detected a few times. The CDR3 loop is CASSQGRDSYEQYV. The CDR3 nucleotides are TGCGCCAGCAGCCAAGGCAGGGACTCCTACGAGCAGTACGTC. The chain is built from TRBV4-1 and TRBJ2-7, with a possible D match to TRBD1 (5 bases). Trimming took off 1 base at V and 0 bases at J, with 7 bases between the two ends. Germline V gene sequence: CDR1 MGHRA, CDR2 YSYEKL. This CDR3 is 14 amino acids long.

There are a few counts of this clonotype. This chain connects TRBV7-8 to TRBJ1-4, with 7 bases lining up with TRBD1. J lost 15 bases, V lost 5 bases, and 12 bases had no gene match. Germline V lookup: CDR1 SGHVS, CDR2 FQNEAQ. The CDR3 is 13 amino acids. The CDR3: CASSDRANEKLFF. CDR3 in DNA: TGTGCCAGCAGCGACAGGGCTAATGAAAAGTTGTTTTTT.

This clonotype has a handful of counts. The chain joins TRBV7-2 to TRBJ1-6, with a tentative D call TRBD1 (6 bases). Trimming removed 10 bases from V and 14 bases from J, with 24 bases in between. This CDR3 is 14 amino acids long. The V gene's germline CDR1 is SGHTA and CDR2 FQGNSA. CDR3: CATNRDPFEVTLHF. Here the CDR3 DNA reads TGTGCCACCAACAGGGACCCATTTGAGGTTACCCTCCACTTT.

This clonotype has just a few counts. This chain joins TRBV5-4 and TRBJ2-5, with 8 bases matching TRBD1. V shed 3 bases and J 3 bases; nucleotides not matched to a gene: 4. The germline CDR1 and CDR2 sequences are SGHNT and YYREEE (reference sequence). This CDR3 contains 14 residues. The chain's CDR3 is CASSSRTGKETQYF. Here the CDR3 DNA reads TGTGCCAGCAGCTCCAGGACAGGGAAAGAGACCCAGTACTTC.

This clonotype was detected a few times. The chain combines TRBV18 with TRBJ2-1, with a tentative D call TRBD1 (5 bases). Per the germline V gene, CDR1 is KGHSH and CDR2 is LQKENI. The CDR3 runs 13 residues. Trimming took off 1 base at V and 8 bases at J, with 9 bases between the two ends. In nucleotides, the CDR3 is TGTGCCAGCTCACCACGGACAACCTATGAGCAGTTCTTC. Protein product: CASSPRTTYEQFF.

This clonotype was found many times. The rearrangement uses TRBV5-1 and TRBJ2-2; D gene uncertain. The V and J ends lost 2 bases and 1 base respectively, with 9 bases between them. This CDR3 has 15 amino acids. CDR1 is SGHRS and CDR2 is YFSETQ in the germline V gene. The CDR3 DNA reads TGCGCCAGCAGCTTCGAGACACAGAACACCGGGGAGCTGTTTTTT. As protein: CASSFETQNTGELFF.

The V gene is TRBV3-1, the J gene TRBJ2-7, with unresolved D. Germline assignment: CDR1 LGHDT and CDR2 YNNKEL (reference sequence). Trimming removed 0 bases at V and 4 bases at J, with 13 bases between. This CDR3 is built from 15 residues. The CDR3 reads CASSQDPGQVYEQYF. The CDR3 DNA reads TGTGCCAGCAGCCAAGATCCTGGCCAGGTGTACGAGCAGTACTTC.

The rearrangement uses TRBV27 and TRBJ1-2, with a possible D match to TRBD1 (5 bases). CDR3 length: 14 residues. CDR1 MNHEY and CDR2 SMNVEV come from the germline V gene (reference sequence). V lost 5 bases and J 9 bases, leaving 19 bases between the germline ends. The DNA for the CDR3 is TGTGCCAGCAGTCCGAGGACAACCCTCGCACGCTACACCTTC. This codes for CASSPRTTLARYTF.

The rearrangement joins TRBV7-6 to TRBJ1-1; TRBD1 aligns across 10 bases. The CDR3 consists of 14 residues. Germline V gene sequence: CDR1 SGHVS, CDR2 FNYEAQ. Trimming cost V 6 bases and J 5 bases; bases outside gene matches: 6. DNA of the CDR3: TGTGCCAGCAGTTCCGGGACAGGGGTAACTGAAGCTTTCTTT. Translating gives CASSSGTGVTEAFF.

V is TRBV7-9 and J is TRBJ1-1, with D maybe TRBD1 (5 bases). Germline lookup yields CDR1 SEHNR and CDR2 FQNEAQ (reference sequence). V gave up 3 bases and J gave up 4 bases, with 12 bases separating them. This CDR3 has 14 residues. The CDR3 here is CASSLVREITEAFF. The CDR3 DNA is TGTGCCAGCAGCTTGGTCAGGGAGATCACTGAAGCTTTCTTT.

This clonotype was seen only a few times. V is TRBV6-1 and J is TRBJ1-6, with a weak D call TRBD1 (6 bases). V was trimmed by 6 bases and J by 0 bases, leaving 21 bases between them. The CDR3 has 19 residues. The germline V gene has CDR1 MNHNS and CDR2 SASEGT. CDR3 region: CASSAFPPGASSYNSPLHF. As DNA, the CDR3 is TGTGCCAGCAGCGCCTTCCCCCCAGGGGCCAGCTCCTATAATTCACCCCTCCACTTT.

The J gene is TRBJ1-2, the V gene TRBV12-3 or TRBV12-4; weak D call: TRBD1 (6 bases). The germline V and J ends were trimmed by 5 bases and 8 bases, with 24 bases remaining between them. The CDR3 runs to 16 residues. The chain's CDR3 is CASSRPGALGSDGYTF. CDR3 bases: TGTGCCAGCAGTCGTCCAGGGGCGTTAGGTAGCGACGGCTACACCTTC.

This clonotype came up a few times. V usage is TRBV10-3 and J usage is TRBJ2-3, with 9 bases aligning to TRBD1. CDR1 ENHRY and CDR2 SYGVKD come from the germline V gene. V lost 2 bases, J lost 5 bases, and 5 bases stayed unmatched. The CDR3 has 15 amino acids. The CDR3: CAISEEGQGKDTQYF. CDR3 sequence (DNA): TGTGCCATCAGTGAGGAGGGACAGGGAAAAGATACGCAGTATTTT.

V and J are TRBV7-2 and TRBJ1-5, with 7 bases lining up with TRBD1. With 5 bases clipped from V and 2 bases from J, the junction kept 6 bases outside the gene matches. Germline values: CDR1 SGHTA, CDR2 FQGNSA. This CDR3 contains 15 residues. CDR3 residues: CASSPGGLGNQPQHF. In DNA form, the CDR3 reads TGTGCCAGCAGCCCAGGGGGGTTAGGCAATCAGCCCCAGCATTTT. The full variable domain, in which reference TRBV7-2 and TRBJ1-5 provide the parts outside the CDR3, is GAGVSQSPSNKVTEKGKDVELRCDPISGHTALYWYRQSLGQGLEFLIYFQGNSAPDKSGLPSDRFSAERTGGSVSTLTIQRTQQEDSAVYLCASSPGGLGNQPQHFGDGTRLSIL.

This clonotype occurred many times. The V gene is TRBV12-3 or TRBV12-4, the J gene TRBJ1-5, with unresolved D. V lost 8 bases and J lost 0, with 8 bases in between. The CDR3 spans 13 residues. The CDR3 protein is CASGLTSNQPQHF. The CDR3 nucleotides read TGTGCCAGCGGCCTTACTAGCAATCAGCCCCAGCATTTT.

V usage is TRBV25-1 and J usage is TRBJ1-2; D not resolved. Germline-derived CDR1 and CDR2 are MGHDK and SYGVNS. Deletions cut 6 bases from V and 8 bases from J, with 13 bases between. This CDR3 is 12 amino acids long. Written as DNA, the CDR3 is TGTGCCAGCAGCCGCGGGTGGGAAGGCTACACCTTC. Translated, it gives CASSRGWEGYTF.

This clonotype was counted at least ten times. The chain joins TRBV7-9 to TRBJ2-7; D call uncertain. CDR1 is SEHNR, CDR2 FQNEAQ, per germline (reference sequence). The CDR3 is 14 residues long. V was cut by 3 bases and J by 2 bases, with 11 bases left in between. CDR3 in amino acids: CASSFGGQTYEQYV. CDR3 bases: TGTGCCAGCAGCTTCGGTGGGCAGACCTACGAGCAGTACGTC.

The chain has TRBV18 and TRBJ1-1; TRBD1 is a possible D gene (5 bases). Germline values: CDR1 KGHSH, CDR2 LQKENI. CDR3 length: 15 residues. V was cut by 5 bases and J by 1 base, with 14 bases left in between. The CDR3 loop reads CASSGSAGSNTEAFF. CDR3 coding DNA: TGTGCCAGCTCAGGGTCGGCAGGGTCGAACACTGAAGCTTTCTTT.

The V and J genes are TRBV20-1 and TRBJ1-5; D gene unclear. The CDR3 covers 12 residues. Looked up from germline, CDR1 is DFQATT and CDR2 is SNEGSKA (reference sequence). With 3 bases removed from V and 0 bases from J, the gap between germline ends came to 3 bases. CDR3 DNA: TGCAGTGCTAGTAATAGCAATCAGCCCCAGCATTTT. As protein: CSASNSNQPQHF.